The sequence of this T cell receptor beta chain was determined in a study of cytomegalovirus exposure and HLA in healthy donors. PCR involved 60 Vbeta and 13 Jbeta primers. Using immunoSEQ multiplex PCR, the repertoire was profiled, and TCRdb retains in-frame clones only, with some absent. Counted here are around 150,000 clones, around 80% occurring once; the ten biggest clones make up approximately 6.8%. V trimming: 9 bases; J trimming: 7 bases; junction bases outside the gene matches: 7. Germline V CDR1 and CDR2: SNHLY, FYNNEI. The CDR3 totals 14 residues. The rearrangement joins TRBV2 to TRBJ2-1; 12 nucleotides line up with TRBD2. The source material was PBMCs. The TCR sequence derives from a male donor in good health and CMV-seropositive. CDR3 region: CARTGTSGRNEQFF. Here the CDR3 DNA reads TGTGCCAGAACCGGCACTAGCGGGAGGAATGAGCAGTTCTTC.